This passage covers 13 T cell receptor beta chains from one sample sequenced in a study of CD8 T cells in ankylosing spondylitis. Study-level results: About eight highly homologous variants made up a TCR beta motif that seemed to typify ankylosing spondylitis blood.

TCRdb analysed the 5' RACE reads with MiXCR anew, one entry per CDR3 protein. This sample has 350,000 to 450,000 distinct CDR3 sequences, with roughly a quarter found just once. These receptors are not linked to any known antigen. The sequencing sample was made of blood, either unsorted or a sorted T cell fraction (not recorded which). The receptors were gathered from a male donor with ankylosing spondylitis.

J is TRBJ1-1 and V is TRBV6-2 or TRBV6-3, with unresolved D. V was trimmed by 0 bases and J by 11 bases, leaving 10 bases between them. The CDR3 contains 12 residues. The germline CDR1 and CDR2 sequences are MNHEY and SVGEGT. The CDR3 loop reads CASSYSGKRAFF. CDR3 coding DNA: TGTGCCAGCAGTTACTCAGGGAAGCGGGCTTTCTTT.

CDR3 amino acids: CSVPLAGGIDTQYF. The CDR3 nucleotides are TGCAGCGTCCCGCTAGCGGGAGGAATAGATACGCAGTATTTT. This rearrangement joins TRBV29-1 to TRBJ2-3; 11 bases map to TRBD2. J was trimmed by 5 bases and V by 6 bases; bases with no gene match: 7. The germline CDR1 and CDR2 sequences are SQVTM and ANQGSEA. The CDR3 sequence is 14 residues long.

CDR3 sequence (DNA): TGTGCCAGCAGCTTAAGCCAGGGACAGGGGCACGAGCAGTACTTC. This gives the protein CASSLSQGQGHEQYF. The V gene is TRBV7-2, the J gene TRBJ2-7; 10 bases align to TRBD1. The junction had 6 bases not matched to a gene; V was cut back by 2 bases and J by 5 bases. This CDR3 has 15 amino acids. The V gene's germline CDR1 is SGHTA and CDR2 FQGNSA.

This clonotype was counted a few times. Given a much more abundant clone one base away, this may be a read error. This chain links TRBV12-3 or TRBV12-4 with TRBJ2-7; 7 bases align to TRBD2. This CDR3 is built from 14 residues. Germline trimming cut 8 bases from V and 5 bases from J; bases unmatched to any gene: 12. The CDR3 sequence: CASALLGGTHEQYF. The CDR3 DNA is TGTGCCAGCGCCCTCTTGGGGGGGACCCACGAGCAGTACTTC.

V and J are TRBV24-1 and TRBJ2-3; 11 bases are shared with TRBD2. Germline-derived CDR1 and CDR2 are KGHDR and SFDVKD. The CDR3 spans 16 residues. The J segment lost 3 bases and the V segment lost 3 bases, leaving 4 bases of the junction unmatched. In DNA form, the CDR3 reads TGTGCCACCAGTGATACTGTAGCGGGAGGGACAGATACGCAGTATTTT. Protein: CATSDTVAGGTDTQYF.

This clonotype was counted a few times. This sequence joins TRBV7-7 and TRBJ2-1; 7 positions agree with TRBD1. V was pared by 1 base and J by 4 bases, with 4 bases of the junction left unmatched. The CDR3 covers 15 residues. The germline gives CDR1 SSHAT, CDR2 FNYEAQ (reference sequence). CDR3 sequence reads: CASSLERGQYNEQFF. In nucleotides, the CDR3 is TGTGCCAGCAGCTTAGAAAGGGGGCAGTACAATGAGCAGTTCTTC.

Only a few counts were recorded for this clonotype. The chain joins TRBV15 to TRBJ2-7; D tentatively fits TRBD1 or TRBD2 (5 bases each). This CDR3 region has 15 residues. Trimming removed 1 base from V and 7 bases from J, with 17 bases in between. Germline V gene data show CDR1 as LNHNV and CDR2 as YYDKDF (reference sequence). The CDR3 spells CATSRARDGTGEQYV. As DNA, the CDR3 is TGTGCCACCAGCAGAGCAAGGGACGGGACGGGGGAGCAGTACGTC.

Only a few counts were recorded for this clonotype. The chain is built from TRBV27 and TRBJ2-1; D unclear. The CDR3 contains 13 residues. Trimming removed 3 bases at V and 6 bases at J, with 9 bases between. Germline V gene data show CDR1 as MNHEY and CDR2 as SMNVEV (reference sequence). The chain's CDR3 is CASSLAGINEQFF. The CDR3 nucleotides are TGTGCCAGCAGTTTGGCAGGAATCAATGAGCAGTTCTTC.

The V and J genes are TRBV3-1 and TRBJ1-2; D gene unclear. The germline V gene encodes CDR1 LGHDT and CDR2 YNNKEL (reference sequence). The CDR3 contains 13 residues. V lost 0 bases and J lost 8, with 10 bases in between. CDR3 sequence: CASSQESTKGYTF. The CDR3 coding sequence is TGTGCCAGCAGCCAAGAGTCGACGAAAGGCTACACCTTC.

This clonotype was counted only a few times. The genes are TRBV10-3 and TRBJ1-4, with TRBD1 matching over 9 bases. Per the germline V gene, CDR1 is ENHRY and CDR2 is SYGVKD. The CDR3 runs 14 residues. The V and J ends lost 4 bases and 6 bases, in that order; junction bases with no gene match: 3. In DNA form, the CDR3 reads TGTGCCATCAGTGCGGGACAGGGATATGAAAAACTGTTTTTT. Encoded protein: CAISAGQGYEKLFF.

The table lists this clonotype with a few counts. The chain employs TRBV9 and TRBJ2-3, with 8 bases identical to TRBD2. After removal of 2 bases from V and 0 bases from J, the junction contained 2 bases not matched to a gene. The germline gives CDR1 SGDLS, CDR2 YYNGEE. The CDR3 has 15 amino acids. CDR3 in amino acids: CASSVSGTSTDTQYF. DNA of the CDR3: TGTGCCAGCAGCGTTAGCGGGACTAGCACAGATACGCAGTATTTT.

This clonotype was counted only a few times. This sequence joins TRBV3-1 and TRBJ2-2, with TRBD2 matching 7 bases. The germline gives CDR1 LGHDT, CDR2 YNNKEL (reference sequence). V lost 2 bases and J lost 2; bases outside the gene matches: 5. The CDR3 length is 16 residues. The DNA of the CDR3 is TGTGCCAGCAGCCAATCTGGACTAGGAAACACCGGGGAGCTGTTTTTT. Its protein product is CASSQSGLGNTGELFF.

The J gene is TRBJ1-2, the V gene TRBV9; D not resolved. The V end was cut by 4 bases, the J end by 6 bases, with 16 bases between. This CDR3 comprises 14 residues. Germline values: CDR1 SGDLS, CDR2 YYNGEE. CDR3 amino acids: CASSTQPIGHGYTF. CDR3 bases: TGTGCCAGCAGCACTCAACCGATTGGCCATGGCTACACCTTC.